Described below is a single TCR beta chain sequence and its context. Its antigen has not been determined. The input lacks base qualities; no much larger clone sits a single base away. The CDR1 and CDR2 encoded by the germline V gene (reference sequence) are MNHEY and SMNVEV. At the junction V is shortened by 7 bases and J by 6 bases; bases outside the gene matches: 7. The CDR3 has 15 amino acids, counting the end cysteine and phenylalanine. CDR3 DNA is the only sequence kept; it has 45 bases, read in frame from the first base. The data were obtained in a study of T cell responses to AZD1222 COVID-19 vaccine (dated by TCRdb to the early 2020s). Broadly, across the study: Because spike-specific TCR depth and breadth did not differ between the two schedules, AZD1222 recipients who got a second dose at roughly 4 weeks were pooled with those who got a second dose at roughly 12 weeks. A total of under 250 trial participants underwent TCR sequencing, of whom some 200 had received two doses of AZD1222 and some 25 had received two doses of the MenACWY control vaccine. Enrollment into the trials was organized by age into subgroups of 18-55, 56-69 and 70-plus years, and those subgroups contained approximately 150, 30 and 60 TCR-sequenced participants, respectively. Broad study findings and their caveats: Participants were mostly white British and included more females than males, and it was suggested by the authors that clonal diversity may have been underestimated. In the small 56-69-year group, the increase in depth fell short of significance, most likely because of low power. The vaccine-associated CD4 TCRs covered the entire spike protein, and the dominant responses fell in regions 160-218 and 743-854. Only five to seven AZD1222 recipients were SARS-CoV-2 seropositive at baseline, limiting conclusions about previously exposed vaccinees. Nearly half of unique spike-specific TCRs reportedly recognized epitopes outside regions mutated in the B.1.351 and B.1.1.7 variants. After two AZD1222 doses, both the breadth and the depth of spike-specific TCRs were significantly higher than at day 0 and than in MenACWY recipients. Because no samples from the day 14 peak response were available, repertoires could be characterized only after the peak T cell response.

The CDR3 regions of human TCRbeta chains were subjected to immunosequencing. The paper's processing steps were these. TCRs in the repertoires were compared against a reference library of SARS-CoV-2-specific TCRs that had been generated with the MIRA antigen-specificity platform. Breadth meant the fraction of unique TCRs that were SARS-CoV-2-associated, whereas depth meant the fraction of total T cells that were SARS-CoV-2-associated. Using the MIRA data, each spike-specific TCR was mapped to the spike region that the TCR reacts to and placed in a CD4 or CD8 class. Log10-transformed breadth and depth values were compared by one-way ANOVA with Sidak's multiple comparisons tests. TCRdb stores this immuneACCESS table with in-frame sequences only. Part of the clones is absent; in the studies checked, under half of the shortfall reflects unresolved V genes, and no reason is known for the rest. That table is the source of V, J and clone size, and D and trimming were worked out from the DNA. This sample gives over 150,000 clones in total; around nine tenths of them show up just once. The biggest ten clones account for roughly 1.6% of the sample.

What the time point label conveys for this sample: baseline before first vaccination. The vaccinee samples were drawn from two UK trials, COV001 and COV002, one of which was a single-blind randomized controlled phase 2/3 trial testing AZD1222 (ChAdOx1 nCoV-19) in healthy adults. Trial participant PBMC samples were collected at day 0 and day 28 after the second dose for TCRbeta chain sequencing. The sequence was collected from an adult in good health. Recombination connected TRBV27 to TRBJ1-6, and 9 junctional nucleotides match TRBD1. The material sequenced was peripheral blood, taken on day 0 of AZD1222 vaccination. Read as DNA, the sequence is TGTGCCAGCACCCAGTTGACAGGGGGTAATTCACCCCTCCACTTT. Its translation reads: CASTQLTGGNSPLHF.